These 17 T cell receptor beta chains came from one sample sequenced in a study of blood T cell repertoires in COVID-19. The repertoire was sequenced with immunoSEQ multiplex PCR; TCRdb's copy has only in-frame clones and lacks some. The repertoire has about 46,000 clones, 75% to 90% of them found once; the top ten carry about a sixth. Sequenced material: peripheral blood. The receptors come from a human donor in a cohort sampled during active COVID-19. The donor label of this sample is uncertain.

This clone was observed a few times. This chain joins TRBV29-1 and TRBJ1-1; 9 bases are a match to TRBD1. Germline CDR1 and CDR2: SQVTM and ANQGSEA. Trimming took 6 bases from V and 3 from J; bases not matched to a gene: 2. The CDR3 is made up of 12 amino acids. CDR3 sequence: CSVDRGYTEAFF. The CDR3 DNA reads TGCAGCGTGGACAGGGGATACACTGAAGCTTTCTTT.

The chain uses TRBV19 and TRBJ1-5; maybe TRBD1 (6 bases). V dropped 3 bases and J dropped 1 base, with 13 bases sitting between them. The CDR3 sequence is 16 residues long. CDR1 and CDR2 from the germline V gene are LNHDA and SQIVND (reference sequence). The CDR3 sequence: CASSMVGGRSNQPQHF. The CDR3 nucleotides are TGTGCCAGTAGTATGGTTGGGGGCAGAAGCAATCAGCCCCAGCATTTT.

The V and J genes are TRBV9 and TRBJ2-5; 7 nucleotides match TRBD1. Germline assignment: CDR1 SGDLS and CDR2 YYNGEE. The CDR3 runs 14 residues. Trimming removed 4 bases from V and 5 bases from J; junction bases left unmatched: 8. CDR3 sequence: CASSSEGGRETQYF. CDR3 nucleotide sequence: TGTGCCAGCAGCTCAGAAGGGGGCAGGGAGACCCAGTACTTC. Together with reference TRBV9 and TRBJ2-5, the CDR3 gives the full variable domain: DSGVTQTPKHLITATGQRVTLRCSPRSGDLSVYWYQQSLDQGLQFLIQYYNGEERAKGNILERFSAQQFPDLHSELNLSSLELGDSALYFCASSSEGGRETQYFGPGTRLLVL.

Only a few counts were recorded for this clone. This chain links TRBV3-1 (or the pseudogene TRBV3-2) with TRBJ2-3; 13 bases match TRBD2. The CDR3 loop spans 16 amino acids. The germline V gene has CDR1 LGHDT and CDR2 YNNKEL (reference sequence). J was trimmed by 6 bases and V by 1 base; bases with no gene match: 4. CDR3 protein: CASSQVTSGGTDTQYF. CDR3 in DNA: TGTGCCAGCAGCCAAGTGACTAGCGGGGGGACTGATACGCAGTATTTT.

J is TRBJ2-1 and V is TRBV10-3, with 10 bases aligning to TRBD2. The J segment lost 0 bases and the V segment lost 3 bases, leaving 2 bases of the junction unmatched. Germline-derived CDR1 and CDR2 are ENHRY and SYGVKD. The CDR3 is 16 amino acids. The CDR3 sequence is CAISEAGGSSYNEQFF. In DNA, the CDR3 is TGTGCCATCAGTGAAGCGGGGGGGAGCTCCTACAATGAGCAGTTCTTC.

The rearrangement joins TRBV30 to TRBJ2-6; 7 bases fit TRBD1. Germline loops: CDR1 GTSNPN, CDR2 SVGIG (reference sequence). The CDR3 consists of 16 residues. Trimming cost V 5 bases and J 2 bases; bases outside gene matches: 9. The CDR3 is CAWHRTGSAGANVLTF. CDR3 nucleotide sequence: TGTGCCTGGCATCGGACAGGCAGCGCTGGGGCCAACGTCCTGACTTTC.

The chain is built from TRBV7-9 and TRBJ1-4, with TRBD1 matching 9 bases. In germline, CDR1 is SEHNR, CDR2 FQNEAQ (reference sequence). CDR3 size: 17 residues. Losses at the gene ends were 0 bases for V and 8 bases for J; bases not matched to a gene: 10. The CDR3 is CASSLALSGTGKEKLFF. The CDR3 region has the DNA TGTGCCAGCAGCTTAGCTCTCTCTGGGACAGGGAAAGAAAAACTGTTTTTT.

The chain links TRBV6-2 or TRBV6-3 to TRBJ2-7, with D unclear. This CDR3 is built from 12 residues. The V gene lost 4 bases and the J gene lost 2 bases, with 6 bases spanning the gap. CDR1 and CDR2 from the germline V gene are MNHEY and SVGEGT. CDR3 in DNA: TGTGCCAGCAGTTCTATGACCTACGAGCAGTACTTC. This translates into CASSSMTYEQYF.

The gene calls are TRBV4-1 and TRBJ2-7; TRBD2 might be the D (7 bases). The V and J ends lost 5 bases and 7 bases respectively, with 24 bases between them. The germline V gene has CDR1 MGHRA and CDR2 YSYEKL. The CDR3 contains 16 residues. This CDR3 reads CASSSTRTRGPREQYF. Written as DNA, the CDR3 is TGCGCCAGCAGCTCAACAAGAACGCGGGGGCCAAGGGAGCAGTACTTC.

For the CDR3, the DNA is TGTGCCAGCAGAATACAGGAGTATTCACCCCTCCACTTT. Protein product: CASRIQEYSPLHF. The chain links TRBV11-2 to TRBJ1-6, with D possibly TRBD1 on 5 matching bases. CDR1 is SGHAT and CDR2 is FQNNGV in the germline V gene. V was clipped by 6 bases and J by 8 bases, with 11 bases between them. The CDR3 totals 13 residues. Drawing the rest from reference TRBV11-2 and TRBJ1-6, the complete variable domain is EAGVAQSPRYKIIEKRQSVAFWCNPISGHATLYWYQQILGQGPKLLIQFQNNGVVDDSQLPKDRFSAERLKGVDSTLKIQPAKLEDSAVYLCASRIQEYSPLHFGNGTRLTVT.

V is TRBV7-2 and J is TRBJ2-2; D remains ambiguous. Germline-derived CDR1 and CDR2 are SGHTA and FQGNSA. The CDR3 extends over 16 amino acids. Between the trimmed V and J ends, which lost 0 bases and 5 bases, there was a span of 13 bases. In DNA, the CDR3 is TGTGCCAGCAGCTTAGCCTACGCGGTTGTGACCGGGGAGCTGTTTTTT. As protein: CASSLAYAVVTGELFF.

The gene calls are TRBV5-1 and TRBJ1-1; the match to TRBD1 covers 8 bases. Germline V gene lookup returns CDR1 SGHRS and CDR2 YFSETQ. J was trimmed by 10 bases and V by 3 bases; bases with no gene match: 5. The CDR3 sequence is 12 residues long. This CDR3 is CASSSGQGGAFF. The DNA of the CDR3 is TGCGCCAGCAGCTCCGGACAGGGAGGAGCTTTCTTT.

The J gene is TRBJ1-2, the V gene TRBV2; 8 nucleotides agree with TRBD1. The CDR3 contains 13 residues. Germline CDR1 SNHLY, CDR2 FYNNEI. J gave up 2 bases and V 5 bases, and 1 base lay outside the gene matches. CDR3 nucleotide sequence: TGTGCCAGCAGTAGGACAGGGAACTATGGCTACACCTTC. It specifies CASSRTGNYGYTF.

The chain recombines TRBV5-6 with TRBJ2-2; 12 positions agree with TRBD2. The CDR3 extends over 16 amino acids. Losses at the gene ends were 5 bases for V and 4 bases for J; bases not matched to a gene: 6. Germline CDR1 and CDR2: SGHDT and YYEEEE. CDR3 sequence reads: CASSTTSGGLTGELFF. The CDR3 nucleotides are TGTGCCAGCAGTACGACTAGCGGGGGCCTCACCGGGGAGCTGTTTTTT.

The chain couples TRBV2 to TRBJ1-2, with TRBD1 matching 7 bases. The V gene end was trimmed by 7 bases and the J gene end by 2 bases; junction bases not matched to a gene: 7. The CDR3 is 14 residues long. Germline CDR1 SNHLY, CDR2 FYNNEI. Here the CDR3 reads CASTSAGGNYGYTF. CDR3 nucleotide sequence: TGTGCCAGCACGTCCGCAGGGGGGAACTATGGCTACACCTTC.

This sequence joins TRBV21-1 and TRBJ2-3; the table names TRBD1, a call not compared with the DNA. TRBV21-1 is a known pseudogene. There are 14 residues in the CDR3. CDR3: CASSKVDNTDTQYF. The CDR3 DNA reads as TGTGCCAGCAGCAAAGTCGACAACACAGATACGCAGTATTTT.

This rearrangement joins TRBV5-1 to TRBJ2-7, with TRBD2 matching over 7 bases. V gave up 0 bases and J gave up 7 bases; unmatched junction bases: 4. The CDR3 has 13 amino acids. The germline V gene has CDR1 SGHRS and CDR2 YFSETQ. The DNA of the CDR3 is TGCGCCAGCAGCTTGGCGGCCGGGGGGGAGCAGTACTTC. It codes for CASSLAAGGEQYF.